This TCR beta chain was documented in a study of glioma-infiltrating T cells. Germline V gene lookup returns CDR1 DFQATT and CDR2 SNEGSKA (reference sequence). CDR3 length: 12 residues. V shed 4 bases and J shed 0 bases, with 6 bases lying between them. This clonotype was seen at least ten times. Amplification of TCR alpha and beta CDR3 regions from RNA used iRepertoire nested multiplex PCR. Tissue mRNA or PBMC total RNA, roughly 90-450 ng, went into one-step reverse transcription and amplification. TCRdb reanalysed the multiplex PCR reads using MiXCR and keeps one entry per CDR3 protein. Of over 90,000 distinct CDR3 sequences listed, under 30% are singletons.

What was sequenced was glioma tissue, nonneoplastic brain tissue, or PBMCs (not recorded which). This sequence joins TRBV20-1 and TRBJ1-1; D not resolved. The clonotype comes from a human donor with low-grade glioma or glioblastoma, undergoing nonglioma brain surgery, or in good health (not recorded which). CDR3: CSANDMNTEAFF. The DNA of the CDR3 is TGCAGTGCTAACGACATGAACACTGAAGCTTTCTTT.